The clone carrying this T cell receptor beta chain was found once. The sample is drawn from a study of blood T cells in healthy people across ages. A second PCR of about 7 to 12 cycles used a sample-barcoded 5' primer and a J-beta primer mix. TCRdb recomputed calls from the 5' RACE reads with MiXCR, one row per CDR3 protein. The sample holds approximately 1,700,000 distinct CDR3 sequences; approximately 39% are singletons and the top ten take roughly 24%. Sequencing was carried out using blood. The TCR comes from a human donor in good health.

CDR3 sequence: CATSDSRRFGNEQYF. CDR3 DNA: TGTGCCACCAGTGACTCAAGGAGGTTCGGTAACGAGCAGTACTTC. The chain uses TRBV24-1 and TRBJ2-5; D is perhaps TRBD2 (5 bases). The closer fit of TRBJ2-7 to the DNA end suggests the J call may be wrong. CDR1 and CDR2 (germline): KGHDR, SFDVKD. The CDR3 is 15 amino acids.